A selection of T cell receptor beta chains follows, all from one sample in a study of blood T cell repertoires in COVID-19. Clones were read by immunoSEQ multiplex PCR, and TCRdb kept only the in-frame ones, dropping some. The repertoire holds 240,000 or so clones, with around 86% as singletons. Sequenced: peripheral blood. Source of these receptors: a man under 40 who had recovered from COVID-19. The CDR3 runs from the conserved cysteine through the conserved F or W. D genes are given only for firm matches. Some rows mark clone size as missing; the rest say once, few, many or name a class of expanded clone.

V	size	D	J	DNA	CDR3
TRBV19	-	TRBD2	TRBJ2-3	TGTGCCAGTAGCCGAGGGGCTAGCGGGGGGACAGATACGCAGTATTTT	CASSRGASGGTDTQYF
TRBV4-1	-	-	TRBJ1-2	TGCGCCAGCAGCCAAGAGGTCCGAGAGAGGCTATATGGCTACACCTTC	CASSQEVRERLYGYTF
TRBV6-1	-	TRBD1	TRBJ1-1	TGTGCCAGCAGTGTCCCCATGGGACAGGGGGCTGGTGAAGCTTTCTTT	CASSVPMGQGAGEAFF
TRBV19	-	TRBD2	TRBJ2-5	TGTGCCAGTAGTCCGAGGGAGGGACTAGCGGGCGGGCAGACCCAGTACTTC	CASSPREGLAGGQTQYF
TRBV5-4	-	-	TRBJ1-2	TGTGCCAGCAGCTTGACGGTCGGCGGCTTTACATATGGCTACACCTTC	CASSLTVGGFTYGYTF
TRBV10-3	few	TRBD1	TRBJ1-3	TGTGCCATCAGTGCCGGGACAGCTGGAAACACCATATATTTT	CAISAGTAGNTIYF
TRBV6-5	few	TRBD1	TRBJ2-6	TGTGCCAGCAGCCAGGGACAGTCTGGGGCCAACGTCCTGACTTTC	CASSQGQSGANVLTF
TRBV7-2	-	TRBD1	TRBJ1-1	TGTGCCAGCAGCTTAGCGACAGGGATCACTGAAGCTTTCTTT	CASSLATGITEAFF
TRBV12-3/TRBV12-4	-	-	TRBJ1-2	TGTGTTGTTAGGGGAAGGGGGTTTGACTACACCTTC	CVVRGRGFDYTF
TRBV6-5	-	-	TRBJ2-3	TGTGCCAGCAGGTCGTCGGACATCACAGATACGCAGTATTTT	CASRSSDITDTQYF
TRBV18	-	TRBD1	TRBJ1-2	TGTGCCAGCTCACGGGGACAGGGGGCGCGGGACTATGGCTACACCTTC	CASSRGQGARDYGYTF
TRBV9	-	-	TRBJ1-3	TGTGCCAGCGGGACTCCGGGCCACGCAGGAAACACCATATATTTT	CASGTPGHAGNTIYF
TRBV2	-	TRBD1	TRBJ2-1	TGTGCCAGCAGAGCGGGACAGGGGATTATAGGTGAGCAGTTCTTC	CASRAGQGIIGEQFF
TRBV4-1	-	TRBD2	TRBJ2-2	TGCGCCAGCAGCCAAGTTTATCCGTCTCAGGCGGGGGCCGGGGAGCTGTTTTTT	CASSQVYPSQAGAGELFF
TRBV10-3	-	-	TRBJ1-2	TGTGCCATCAGTCAGGTCAACTATGGCTACACCTTC	CAISQVNYGYTF
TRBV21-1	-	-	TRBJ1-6	TGTGCCAGCAGCGACAGGGGGCGGGGTAATTCACCCCTCCACTTT	CASSDRGRGNSPLHF
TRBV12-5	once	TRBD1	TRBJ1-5	TGTGCTAGTGTTTCGGGGGACAGCGTCAATCAGCCCCAGCATTTT	CASVSGDSVNQPQHF
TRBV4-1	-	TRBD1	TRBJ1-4	TGCGCCAGCAGCCAAAGAACAGGGGGCTTTAATGAAAAACTGTTTTTT	CASSQRTGGFNEKLFF
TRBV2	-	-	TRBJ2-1	TGTGCCAGCAGTGTTAGCCCCCGGAATGAGCAGTTCTTC	CASSVSPRNEQFF
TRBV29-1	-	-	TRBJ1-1	TGCAGCGTTGAAGATCGCACGGCGAGGTTGGCTTTCTTT	CSVEDRTARLAFF
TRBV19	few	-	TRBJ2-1	TGTGCCAGTACCCCCGGCGGAGATTACAATGAGCAGTTCTTC	CASTPGGDYNEQFF
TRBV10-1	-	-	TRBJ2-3	TGCGCCAGCAGTGAGTTCGGGACTGTGGGCGGCACAGATACGCAGTATTTT	CASSEFGTVGGTDTQYF
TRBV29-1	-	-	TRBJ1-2	TGCAGCGTTGATGTCGGTAACTATGGCTACACCTTC	CSVDVGNYGYTF
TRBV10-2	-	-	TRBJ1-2	TGCGCCAGCAGTGACAGGGATATCTATGGCTACACCTTC	CASSDRDIYGYTF
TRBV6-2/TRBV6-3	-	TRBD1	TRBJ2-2	TGTGCCAGCAGTTTACAGGGGTCGTTCACCGGGGAGCTGTTTTTT	CASSLQGSFTGELFF
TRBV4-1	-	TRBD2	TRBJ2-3	TGCGCCAGCAGCCAGACCGGGACTAGTGGCACAGATACGCAGTATTTT	CASSQTGTSGTDTQYF
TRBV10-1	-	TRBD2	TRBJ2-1	TGCGCCAGCAGTCCCGGACTAGCGGGGGGGCTTAGATCCTACAATGAGCAGTTCTTC	CASSPGLAGGLRSYNEQFF
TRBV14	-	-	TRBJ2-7	TGTGCCAGCAGCCAACTGGACAGCTCCTACGAGCAGTACTTC	CASSQLDSSYEQYF
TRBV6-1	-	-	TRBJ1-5	TGTGCCAGCAGTGAAGGAGGGATTAAGCAGCCCCAGCATTTT	CASSEGGIKQPQHF
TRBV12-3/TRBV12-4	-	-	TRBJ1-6	TGTGCCAGCAGGCCCAGACAGAATTCACCCCTCCACTTT	CASRPRQNSPLHF
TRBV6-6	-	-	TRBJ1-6	TGTGCCAGCAGGCCGACAGGAACCTATAATTCACCCCTCCACTTT	CASRPTGTYNSPLHF
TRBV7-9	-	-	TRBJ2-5	TGTGCCAGCAGCTCGACAGTCCAAGAGACCCAGTACTTC	CASSSTVQETQYF
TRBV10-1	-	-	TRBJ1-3	TGCGCCAGCAGTGAGTCGCAGGGCGCTGGAAACACCATATATTTT	CASSESQGAGNTIYF
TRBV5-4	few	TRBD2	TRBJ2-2	TGTGCCAGCAGCTTAAAGACTAGCGGGGGATCCGGGGAGCTGTTTTTT	CASSLKTSGGSGELFF
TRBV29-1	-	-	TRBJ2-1	TGCAGCGTTGAAGACGATAGACATACGAGCTCCTACAATGAGCAGTTCTTC	CSVEDDRHTSSYNEQFF
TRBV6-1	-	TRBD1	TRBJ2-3	TGTGCCAGCAGTGAAGGACAGGGGGACACAGATACGCAGTATTTT	CASSEGQGDTDTQYF
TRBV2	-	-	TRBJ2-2	TGTGCCAGCAGTGCCCAGAACACCGGGGAGCTGTTTTTT	CASSAQNTGELFF
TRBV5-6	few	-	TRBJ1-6	TGTGCCAGCAGCTTCGAGGGTCTCCGGTCCCCCCTCCACTTT	CASSFEGLRSPLHF
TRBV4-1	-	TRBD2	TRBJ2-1	TGCGCCAGCAGCGTCAGTTTGGCTAGCGGGGGTACCAATGAGCAGTTCTTC	CASSVSLASGGTNEQFF